This record covers a single T cell receptor (beta chain). No antigen is known for it. Looked up from germline, CDR1 is MNHEY and CDR2 is SVGAGI. V was clipped by 4 bases and J by 4 bases; unmatched bases: 3. The CDR3 consists of 15 residues. TCRB transcripts that were expressed got sequenced, as all of the isolated RNA had been reverse transcribed. The method was immunoSEQ multiplex PCR; TCRdb's version includes in-frame clones alone and lacks a portion of them. In the table there are under 400,000 clones, roughly 13% of which are singletons. The data are from a study of beta chain features in type 1 diabetes. Whole-study results and caveats: Individuals with type 1 diabetes displayed fewer insertions and more deletions at VDJ junctions.

This clonotype was sampled from a young man in good health. The V call is TRBV6-5, the J call TRBJ2-7; 14 positions agree with TRBD2. The sample consisted of naive CD4+ T cells from blood. The CDR3 DNA reads TGTGCCAGCAGTTCCGGGACTAGCGGGGGTTACGAGCAGTACTTC. It is translated as CASSSGTSGGYEQYF.